The subject of this entry is one T cell receptor beta chain. Its antigen is unknown. This sample stems from a study of T-cell memory formation after mild COVID-19. Study findings and constraints: Confirmation was lacking for SARS-CoV-2 specificity of second-wave clones that peaked on day 37. Some clones that responded turned up in pre-infection memory, which suggests that cross-reactive memory joined in.

Sample barcodes and UMIs were carried by the TCR alpha and TCR beta cDNA libraries that 5'RACE generated with constant-segment primers. MiXCR, applied by TCRdb to the 5' RACE reads, yields one record per CDR3 protein. This sample has about 560,000 distinct CDR3 sequences; approximately 15% occur once, and the top ten carry roughly 7.7%. The CDR3 length is 21 residues. Germline V CDR1 and CDR2: MNHEY, SVGEGT. The junction had 15 bases not matched to a gene; V was cut back by 0 bases and J by 2 bases. V is TRBV6-2 or TRBV6-3 and J is TRBJ2-5; 13 positions match TRBD2. The sample taken for sequencing was PBMCs or a T cell subset sorted from them (not recorded which). The receptor's source is an adult woman who had mild COVID-19 (a few samples of this study predate the infection). Cell type and time point are not known. Here the CDR3 reads CASSYSPATSGRIARQETQYF. CDR3 in DNA: TGTGCCAGCAGTTACTCCCCAGCGACTAGCGGGAGGATCGCGCGGCAAGAGACCCAGTACTTC.